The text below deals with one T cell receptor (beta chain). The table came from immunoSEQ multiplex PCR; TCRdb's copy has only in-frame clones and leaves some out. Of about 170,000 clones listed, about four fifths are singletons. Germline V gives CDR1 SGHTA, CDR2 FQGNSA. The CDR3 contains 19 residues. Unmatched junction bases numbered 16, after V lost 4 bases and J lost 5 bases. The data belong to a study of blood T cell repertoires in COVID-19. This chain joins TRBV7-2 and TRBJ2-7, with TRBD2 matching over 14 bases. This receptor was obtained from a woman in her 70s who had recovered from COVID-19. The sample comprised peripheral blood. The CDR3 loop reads CASSSPRGGTSGSRNEQYF. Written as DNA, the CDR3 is TGTGCCAGCAGCTCTCCCCGGGGCGGGACTAGCGGGAGCCGCAACGAGCAGTACTTC.